This T cell receptor beta chain was sequenced in a study of blood T cell repertoires in COVID-19. Per the original data handling: Estimation of nucleated cell counts relied on the amplification of reference gene primers. Using immunoSEQ multiplex PCR, the repertoire was profiled, and TCRdb retains in-frame clones only, with some absent. The DNA was the basis for D and trimming; V, J and clone size are from that table. The data contain 70,000 or so clones, about nine tenths of them seen just once; the ten biggest clones take up 11%. The origin of this receptor is a woman younger than 30 with acute or convalescent COVID-19. The specimen was peripheral blood.

The CDR3 region is CASSDRTEQETQYF. The CDR3 DNA follows: TGCGCCAGCAGTGACCGGACAGAGCAAGAGACCCAGTACTTC. The chain is built from TRBV10-1 and TRBJ2-5; possible D gene TRBD1, 6 bases. The germline V gene encodes CDR1 WNHNN and CDR2 SYGVQD (reference sequence). The CDR3 loop spans 14 amino acids. Trimming took off 3 bases at V and 2 bases at J, with 10 bases between the two ends.